The 26 T cell receptor beta chains presented below share a single source sample, sequenced in a study of blood T cell repertoires in COVID-19. Generated by immunoSEQ multiplex PCR, the TCRdb table keeps only in-frame clones and is missing some. The data contain some 450,000 clones, 85% to 90% of them singletons. Sequencing was done on a sample of peripheral blood. The receptors here all came from a man aged 18 to 30 with COVID-19, enrolled during active disease.

The chain is built from TRBV20-1 and TRBJ2-3, with D hard to call. The germline CDR1 and CDR2 sequences are DFQATT and SNEGSKA (reference sequence). V lost 5 bases and J 6 bases, leaving 9 bases between the germline ends. The CDR3 is 11 amino acids. In nucleotides, the CDR3 is TGCAGTGCTCCACTTCTGGATACGCAGTATTTT. This codes for CSAPLLDTQYF.

The rearrangement uses TRBV7-9 and TRBJ2-6, with TRBD1 as a possible D gene (5 bases). Germline lookup yields CDR1 SEHNR and CDR2 FQNEAQ (reference sequence). V lost 5 bases and J lost 0, with 11 bases in between. This CDR3 comprises 16 residues. CDR3 loop: CASSPIRGSGANVLTF. The CDR3 DNA sequence: TGTGCCAGCAGCCCCATTAGGGGCTCTGGGGCCAACGTCCTGACTTTC.

This chain uses TRBV11-3 with TRBJ2-7; 11 nucleotides agree with TRBD2. The CDR3 is 14 residues long. Trimming took 2 bases from V and 7 from J; bases not matched to a gene: 4. CDR1 SGHNT and CDR2 YENEEA come from the germline V gene. DNA for the CDR3: TGTGCCAGCAGCTTACTAGCGGGAGGCGGTGAGCAGTACTTC. Amino acids: CASSLLAGGGEQYF. Filled out from reference TRBV11-3 and TRBJ2-7, the complete variable domain reads EAGVVQSPRYKIIEKKQPVAFWCNPISGHNTLYWYLQNLGQGPELLIRYENEEAVDDSQLPKDRFSAERLKGVDSTLKIQPAELGDSAVYLCASSLLAGGGEQYFGPGTRLTVT.

The chain joins TRBV18 to TRBJ1-4; D is ambiguous. V was cut by 3 bases and J by 7 bases, with 9 bases left in between. Germline CDR1 and CDR2: KGHSH and LQKENI. The length of the CDR3 is 13 residues. As DNA, the CDR3 is TGTGCCAGCTCACCTGCGGGATCTGAAAAACTGTTTTTT. Protein: CASSPAGSEKLFF.

J is TRBJ2-7 and V is TRBV11-2, with a weak D call TRBD1 (6 bases). There are 13 residues in the CDR3. V shed 1 base and J shed 5 bases, with 9 bases lying between them. CDR1 is SGHAT, CDR2 FQNNGV, per germline. CDR3 coding DNA: TGTGCCAGCAGCTTAGGCCAGGGGAACGAGCAGTACTTC. The encoded protein is CASSLGQGNEQYF.

This chain connects TRBV19 to TRBJ2-2; D is possibly TRBD1 (6 bases). The ends were cut back, 1 base at V and 6 bases at J, with 9 bases in the middle. Germline V gene data show CDR1 as LNHDA and CDR2 as SQIVND (reference sequence). CDR3 length: 14 residues. The CDR3 reads CASSIVGGPGELFF. The CDR3 nucleotides read TGTGCCAGTAGTATAGTTGGGGGCCCCGGGGAGCTGTTTTTT.

V gene TRBV18 combines with J gene TRBJ2-2; TRBD2 matches at 9 bases. The CDR3 is 16 amino acids. The J segment lost 1 base and the V segment lost 8 bases, leaving 8 bases of the junction unmatched. From germline, CDR1 is KGHSH and CDR2 LQKENI. CDR3 DNA sequence: TGTGCCAGCAGAGGACTAGCGAAGGGGAACACCGGGGAGCTGTTTTTT. This gives the protein CASRGLAKGNTGELFF.

CDR3 residues: CASSPRAGISYEQYF. The DNA for the CDR3 is TGTGCCAGCTCACCACGGGCAGGAATCTCCTACGAGCAGTACTTC. The chain employs TRBV18 and TRBJ2-7; no reliable D call. V dropped 1 base and J dropped 0 bases, with 10 bases sitting between them. CDR3 length: 15 amino acids. CDR1 and CDR2 (germline): KGHSH, LQKENI.

The genes are TRBV19 and TRBJ2-1; TRBD1 aligns across 8 bases. There are 19 residues in the CDR3. From germline, CDR1 is LNHDA and CDR2 SQIVND (reference sequence). After removal of 6 bases from V and 0 bases from J, the junction contained 16 bases not matched to a gene. CDR3 protein: CASSSWTGQGFSSYNEQFF. The CDR3 DNA reads as TGTGCCAGTAGCTCCTGGACAGGGCAGGGTTTTAGCTCCTACAATGAGCAGTTCTTC.

The genes are TRBV5-5 and TRBJ2-1; 9 nucleotides align to TRBD1. The CDR3 totals 13 residues. Germline lookup yields CDR1 SGHKS and CDR2 YYEKEE (reference sequence). The junction had 5 bases not matched to a gene; V was cut back by 4 bases and J by 9 bases. DNA of the CDR3: TGTGCCAGCAGCGGAGGGACAGGGCCTGAGCAGTTCTTC. Protein sequence: CASSGGTGPEQFF.

The chain employs TRBV5-4 and TRBJ2-7; 10 bases align to TRBD1. The CDR3 length is 15 residues. The V gene's germline CDR1 is SGHNT and CDR2 YYREEE (reference sequence). V was pared by 4 bases and J by 5 bases, with 9 bases of the junction left unmatched. CDR3 in amino acids: CASSPPGQGSHEQYF. DNA for the CDR3: TGTGCCAGCAGCCCACCGGGACAGGGGTCCCACGAGCAGTACTTC.

The rearrangement joins TRBV19 to TRBJ1-4, with a tentative D call TRBD1 (6 bases). The length of the CDR3 is 14 residues. Per germline, CDR1 LNHDA and CDR2 SQIVND (reference sequence). Trimming removed 6 bases from V and 7 bases from J, with 15 bases in between. The CDR3 DNA reads as TGTGCCAGTAGCACCACAGGGCTGAGTGAAAAACTGTTTTTT. This codes for CASSTTGLSEKLFF. The variable domain in full, with the rest retrieved from reference TRBV19 and TRBJ1-4, is DGGITQSPKYLFRKEGQNVTLSCEQNLNHDAMYWYRQDPGQGLRLIYYSQIVNDFQKGDIAEGYSVSREKKESFPLTVTSAQKNPTAFYLCASSTTGLSEKLFFGSGTQLSVL.

This rearrangement joins TRBV25-1 to TRBJ1-1, with TRBD1 identical over 7 bases. CDR1 MGHDK and CDR2 SYGVNS come from the germline V gene. Unmatched junction bases numbered 5, after V lost 4 bases and J lost 3 bases. This CDR3 spans 14 amino acids. The CDR3, as DNA: TGTGCCAGCAGTGGCACGACAGGGCACACTGAAGCTTTCTTT. Its protein is CASSGTTGHTEAFF.

This chain connects TRBV24-1 to TRBJ1-3; no reliable D call. Germline V gives CDR1 KGHDR, CDR2 SFDVKD. Trimming took off 10 bases at V and 0 bases at J, with 6 bases between the two ends. The CDR3 sequence is 12 residues long. As DNA, the CDR3 is TGTGCCACGGCCAGCTCTGGAAACACCATATATTTT. Translated: CATASSGNTIYF.

The CDR3 loop is CASSTDRGRHNEQFF. CDR3 nucleotides: TGTGCCAGCAGCACCGACAGGGGACGACACAATGAGCAGTTCTTC. The V call is TRBV7-8, the J call TRBJ2-1; 8 bases fit TRBD1. Looked up from germline, CDR1 is SGHVS and CDR2 is FQNEAQ. J gave up 5 bases and V 5 bases, and 8 bases lay outside the gene matches. The CDR3 contains 15 residues.

DNA for the CDR3: TGTGCCAGCAGCCCAGGGTTTGGAGAGACCCAGTACTTC. Translating it yields CASSPGFGETQYF. The V call is TRBV9, the J call TRBJ2-5, with a weak D call TRBD1 (5 bases). The CDR3 extends over 13 amino acids. Per germline, CDR1 SGDLS and CDR2 YYNGEE. V was trimmed by 4 bases and J by 4 bases, leaving 11 bases between them.

Here the CDR3 DNA reads TGTGCCAGCAGCCCTTGGACAGCCTCTAATGAAAAACTGTTTTTT. It codes for CASSPWTASNEKLFF. The V call is TRBV7-9, the J call TRBJ1-4; tentative D call: TRBD1 (6 bases). Between the trimmed V and J ends, which lost 5 bases and 3 bases, there was a span of 13 bases. This CDR3 is built from 15 residues. Germline-derived CDR1 and CDR2 are SEHNR and FQNEAQ (reference sequence).

The rearrangement links TRBV7-9 to TRBJ2-2; 12 positions match TRBD2. V trimming: 8 bases; J trimming: 6 bases; junction bases outside the gene matches: 4. Per germline, CDR1 SEHNR and CDR2 FQNEAQ (reference sequence). The length of the CDR3 is 14 residues. CDR3 sequence: CASRLAGVAGELFF. DNA for the CDR3: TGTGCCAGCCGACTAGCGGGAGTGGCCGGGGAGCTGTTTTTT.

J is TRBJ2-2 and V is TRBV10-2, with unresolved D. Germline lookup yields CDR1 WSHSY and CDR2 SAAADI. V was clipped by 8 bases and J by 6 bases, with 7 bases between them. This CDR3 region has 11 residues. In DNA form, the CDR3 reads TGCGCCAGCTCTCGGTCCGGGGAGCTGTTTTTT. It yields the protein CASSRSGELFF.

J is TRBJ2-7 and V is TRBV5-4, with 8 bases that match TRBD1. This CDR3 spans 14 amino acids. The J segment lost 6 bases and the V segment lost 10 bases, leaving 15 bases of the junction unmatched. Germline V lookup: CDR1 SGHNT, CDR2 YYREEE (reference sequence). This CDR3 reads CAVPRGRGRSEQYF. DNA for the CDR3: TGTGCCGTCCCTCGGGGCAGGGGGCGTTCCGAGCAGTACTTC.

V gene TRBV5-8 combines with J gene TRBJ2-2; no clear D. With 2 bases removed from V and 4 bases from J, the gap between germline ends came to 9 bases. CDR1 SGHTS and CDR2 YDEGEE come from the germline V gene. This CDR3 has 14 residues. The CDR3 DNA follows: TGTGCCAGCAGCTTCGACATGCTCACCGGGGAGCTGTTTTTT. Its translation is CASSFDMLTGELFF.

The table lists this clone with a count of one. The chain combines TRBV6-5 with TRBJ2-7; 7 bases line up with TRBD2. The CDR3 runs to 14 residues. J was trimmed by 5 bases and V by 6 bases; bases with no gene match: 10. CDR1 MNHEY and CDR2 SVGAGI come from the germline V gene. CDR3 residues: CASRIDHGRNEQYF. DNA of the CDR3: TGTGCCAGCAGGATCGATCACGGGAGGAACGAGCAGTACTTC.

This clone was found once. J is TRBJ1-1 and V is TRBV6-1; D call uncertain. CDR1 is MNHNS, CDR2 SASEGT, per germline. The germline V and J ends were trimmed by 2 bases and 12 bases, with 13 bases remaining between them. The CDR3 runs 12 residues. DNA of the CDR3: TGTGCCAGCAGTGAATTAGGAGGGAGGACTTTCTTT. Translated: CASSELGGRTFF.

This clone was seen only a few times. J is TRBJ2-7 and V is TRBV5-1; 9 bases align to TRBD1. This CDR3 comprises 14 residues. With V trimmed by 2 bases and J by 5 bases, 5 bases remained unmatched. Germline CDR1 is SGHRS and CDR2 is YFSETQ. Written as DNA, the CDR3 is TGCGCCAGCAGCTTTGGGACAGGGACCCACGAGCAGTACTTC. This gives the protein CASSFGTGTHEQYF.

The genes are TRBV5-4 and TRBJ2-1; a possible D gene is TRBD1 (5 bases). The CDR3 is 12 residues long. Germline CDR1 reads SGHNT; CDR2 reads YYREEE (reference sequence). V gave up 7 bases and J gave up 8 bases, with 13 bases separating them. CDR3 residues: CASGAEADEQFF. CDR3 nucleotides: TGTGCCAGCGGGGCGGAAGCAGATGAGCAGTTCTTC.

This CDR3 is CAISGTSGSEQFF. DNA for the CDR3: TGTGCCATCAGTGGGACTAGCGGGAGTGAGCAGTTCTTC. The chain employs TRBV10-3 and TRBJ2-1; 13 bases are shared with TRBD2. Germline V CDR1 and CDR2: ENHRY, SYGVKD. The V gene end was trimmed by 4 bases and the J gene end by 9 bases; junction bases not matched to a gene: 0. The CDR3 spans 13 residues.